The 15 T cell receptor beta chains below were found in one sample sequenced in a study of blood T cell repertoires in COVID-19. Sequencing was performed with immunoSEQ multiplex PCR; in TCRdb, only in-frame clones are kept and a portion is missing. In the table there are more than 250,000 clones, approximately 88% of which are singletons. The sequenced material came from PBMCs or T cells enriched from blood (not recorded which). The receptor set was obtained from a middle-aged woman with acute COVID-19.

This clone was detected only a few times. This rearrangement joins TRBV3-1 (or the pseudogene TRBV3-2) to TRBJ1-3; 9 bases align to TRBD1. Germline trimming cut 5 bases from V and 4 bases from J; bases unmatched to any gene: 6. This CDR3 region has 15 residues. Germline V gene sequence: CDR1 LGHDT, CDR2 YNNKEL (reference sequence). The DNA of the CDR3 is TGTGCCAGCAGCATCACAGGGGGCGCGGGAAACACCATATATTTT. Its protein product is CASSITGGAGNTIYF.

The rearrangement joins TRBV19 to TRBJ2-3; no reliable D call. The CDR3 has 13 amino acids. V shed 7 bases and J shed 1 base, with 9 bases lying between them. The germline gives CDR1 LNHDA, CDR2 SQIVND (reference sequence). Here the CDR3 DNA reads TGTGCCAGTAATGCAGGCCGCACAGATACGCAGTATTTT. Translating it yields CASNAGRTDTQYF.

V is TRBV24-1 and J is TRBJ2-1; D perhaps matches TRBD2 (5 bases). The CDR3 loop spans 14 amino acids. Germline V gives CDR1 KGHDR, CDR2 SFDVKD. The germline V and J ends were trimmed by 4 bases and 5 bases, with 11 bases remaining between them. The CDR3 protein is CATSDGEIHNEQFF. The CDR3 DNA is TGTGCCACCAGTGACGGGGAAATCCACAATGAGCAGTTCTTC.

The chain is built from TRBV10-3 and TRBJ2-5; TRBD1 matches 7 bases. The CDR3 extends over 18 amino acids. Trimming cost V 0 bases and J 7 bases; bases outside gene matches: 17. Germline values: CDR1 ENHRY, CDR2 SYGVKD. The CDR3 spells CAISESLPGQLFRGTQYF. In DNA, the CDR3 is TGTGCCATCAGTGAGTCCCTACCGGGACAGCTTTTCCGCGGGACCCAGTACTTC.

V and J are TRBV24-1 and TRBJ2-1; 10 bases map to TRBD1. The junction had 3 bases not matched to a gene; V was cut back by 3 bases and J by 5 bases. The CDR3 consists of 15 residues. Per the germline V gene, CDR1 is KGHDR and CDR2 is SFDVKD. The CDR3 protein is CATSDTGTGDNEQFF. The CDR3 DNA reads as TGTGCCACCAGTGATACCGGGACAGGGGACAATGAGCAGTTCTTC.

The chain carries TRBV7-2 and TRBJ1-1, with 12 bases fitting TRBD1. Germline trimming cut 0 bases from V and 3 bases from J; bases unmatched to any gene: 8. Germline CDR1 reads SGHTA; CDR2 reads FQGNSA. The CDR3 is 18 amino acids. The CDR3 is CASSLAGGTGGVHTEAFF. DNA of the CDR3: TGTGCCAGCAGCTTAGCGGGGGGGACAGGGGGCGTTCACACTGAAGCTTTCTTT. Based on the CDR3 plus reference TRBV7-2 and TRBJ1-1, the full variable domain is GAGVSQSPSNKVTEKGKDVELRCDPISGHTALYWYRQSLGQGLEFLIYFQGNSAPDKSGLPSDRFSAERTGGSVSTLTIQRTQQEDSAVYLCASSLAGGTGGVHTEAFFGQGTRLTVV.

The V and J genes are TRBV28 and TRBJ2-7; 9 bases align to TRBD1. The CDR3 consists of 15 residues. With V trimmed by 5 bases and J by 5 bases, 10 bases remained unmatched. The V gene's germline CDR1 is MDHEN and CDR2 SYDVKM. As DNA, the CDR3 is TGTGCCAGCAGTATACCTGGACAGGGGATCGACGAGCAGTACTTC. This codes for CASSIPGQGIDEQYF.

This rearrangement joins TRBV19 to TRBJ2-1; D uncertain. Germline V lookup: CDR1 LNHDA, CDR2 SQIVND (reference sequence). The V end was cut by 2 bases, the J end by 15 bases, with 20 bases between. The CDR3 covers 14 residues. The CDR3 reads CASSIITRSPNLFF. CDR3 in DNA: TGTGCCAGTAGTATAATTACGAGAAGCCCCAATCTGTTCTTC.

The V gene is TRBV5-5, the J gene TRBJ1-2; 9 positions match TRBD1. The CDR3 is 17 amino acids. Germline assignment: CDR1 SGHKS and CDR2 YYEKEE (reference sequence). The V segment lost 6 bases and the J segment 4 bases; nucleotides outside the gene matches: 16. The CDR3 protein is CASTPSGVGQGIYGYTF. Written as DNA, the CDR3 is TGTGCCAGCACCCCCTCCGGCGTAGGACAGGGGATCTATGGCTACACCTTC.

The count of this clone is one. The gene calls are TRBV5-6 and TRBJ2-5; 11 bases are a match to TRBD2. Trimming cost V 3 bases and J 6 bases; bases outside gene matches: 13. Germline V lookup: CDR1 SGHDT, CDR2 YYEEEE. There are 17 residues in the CDR3. CDR3 residues: CASSSSGASGRFKTQYF. DNA of the CDR3: TGTGCCAGCAGCTCGTCGGGGGCTAGCGGGAGGTTTAAGACCCAGTACTTC.

The chain recombines TRBV7-8 with TRBJ2-2; possibly TRBD2 for D (6 bases). Trimming pared 5 bases from V and 1 base from J, leaving 11 bases between. This CDR3 contains 15 residues. Germline V gene data show CDR1 as SGHVS and CDR2 as FQNEAQ. The CDR3 DNA sequence: TGTGCCAGCAGCACGACTAGGATGAACACCGGGGAGCTGTTTTTT. This codes for CASSTTRMNTGELFF.

The chain combines TRBV24-1 with TRBJ2-2; 10 nucleotides line up with TRBD1. Unmatched junction bases numbered 7, after V lost 7 bases and J lost 3 bases. CDR3 length: 16 residues. Germline-derived CDR1 and CDR2 are KGHDR and SFDVKD. In DNA, the CDR3 is TGTGCCACCAGGGCCGGGACAGGGGATGACACCGGGGAGCTGTTTTTT. Translated: CATRAGTGDDTGELFF.

CDR3: CASSKGDRAYEQYV. The CDR3 DNA reads TGTGCCAGCAGCAAAGGGGACAGGGCCTACGAGCAGTACGTC. The genes are TRBV21-1 and TRBJ2-7; the table's TRBD1 call for D was not verified on the DNA. TRBV21-1 is a pseudogene locus. CDR3 size: 14 residues.

The V gene is TRBV11-2, the J gene TRBJ1-1; 7 nucleotides line up with TRBD1. Germline V gives CDR1 SGHAT, CDR2 FQNNGV. Trimming cost V 0 bases and J 4 bases; bases outside gene matches: 2. This CDR3 is 14 amino acids long. The CDR3 is CASSLEAGGTEAFF. Here the CDR3 DNA reads TGTGCCAGCAGCTTAGAGGCAGGGGGCACTGAAGCTTTCTTT.

This sequence joins TRBV7-9 and TRBJ1-6, with D possibly TRBD1 on 6 matching bases. The CDR3 spans 15 residues. The germline V gene has CDR1 SEHNR and CDR2 FQNEAQ (reference sequence). Deletions cut 2 bases from V and 10 bases from J, with 15 bases between. Written as DNA, the CDR3 is TGTGCCAGCAGCTTAAGTCAGGGGTTTAACTCACCCCTCCACTTT. This sequence encodes CASSLSQGFNSPLHF.